A single sample gave rise to the 14 T cell receptor beta chains below, sequenced in a study of cytomegalovirus exposure and HLA in healthy donors. The PCR employed 60 Vbeta primers together with 13 Jbeta primers. Here immunoSEQ multiplex PCR was the method, and the copy in TCRdb shows in-frame clones only, minus some. Of 140,000 or so clones in the sample, 80% were seen once. Source material: PBMCs. All receptors come from a man aged 40-49 years in good health and CMV-seronegative.

The J gene is TRBJ2-7, the V gene TRBV13, with TRBD1 identical over 7 bases. This CDR3 is 13 amino acids long. Trimming at V came to 5 bases and at J to 4 bases, leaving 5 bases not matched to a gene. CDR1 is PRHDT, CDR2 FYEKMQ, per germline (reference sequence). The CDR3 protein is CASSRGQNYEQYF. CDR3 DNA sequence: TGTGCCAGCAGCCGGGGACAGAATTACGAGCAGTACTTC.

In its sample, this clone was seen once. The V gene is TRBV4-1, the J gene TRBJ2-5, with D maybe TRBD2 (6 bases). Between the trimmed V and J ends, which lost 1 base and 1 base, there was a span of 10 bases. The germline gives CDR1 MGHRA, CDR2 YSYEKL. CDR3 length: 15 amino acids. CDR3 sequence (DNA): TGCGCCAGCAGCCAAGTCATGGGGGGCCAAGAGACCCAGTACTTC. It specifies CASSQVMGGQETQYF.

V and J are TRBV5-6 and TRBJ1-2; D call uncertain. The V and J ends lost 0 bases and 2 bases respectively, with 8 bases between them. CDR3 length: 14 residues. The germline gives CDR1 SGHDT, CDR2 YYEEEE. Here the CDR3 DNA reads TGTGCCAGCAGCTTGGGAGGGATAAACTATGGCTACACCTTC. Amino acid sequence: CASSLGGINYGYTF.

The J gene is TRBJ1-1, the V gene TRBV9; D is unclear. Per the germline V gene, CDR1 is SGDLS and CDR2 is YYNGEE. V lost 3 bases and J 2 bases, leaving 14 bases between the germline ends. The CDR3 is made up of 15 amino acids. The CDR3 loop is CASSESQRVNTEAFF. CDR3 nucleotide sequence: TGTGCCAGCAGCGAGTCACAGAGGGTCAACACTGAAGCTTTCTTT.

The rearrangement uses TRBV7-7 and TRBJ2-1; 7 positions match TRBD1. V shed 1 base, J shed 7 bases, and the junction held 10 bases outside the gene matches. The CDR3 is 16 amino acids. Germline V gene lookup returns CDR1 SSHAT and CDR2 FNYEAQ (reference sequence). CDR3 residues: CASSLERTGARNEQFF. The CDR3 DNA reads as TGTGCCAGCAGCTTAGAGAGGACAGGTGCGCGAAATGAGCAGTTCTTC.

The rearrangement uses TRBV18 and TRBJ2-6, with TRBD1 matching 7 bases. Germline V gene sequence: CDR1 KGHSH, CDR2 LQKENI. CDR3 length equals 19 residues. The V gene end was trimmed by 3 bases and the J gene end by 0 bases; junction bases not matched to a gene: 11. CDR3: CASSPKGQIVSSGANVLTF. The CDR3, as DNA: TGTGCCAGCTCACCGAAGGGACAGATAGTAAGCTCTGGGGCCAACGTCCTGACTTTC.

V and J are TRBV10-3 and TRBJ2-7; perhaps TRBD2 as D (6 bases). V gave up 0 bases and J gave up 5 bases, with 14 bases separating them. This CDR3 contains 15 residues. Germline assignment: CDR1 ENHRY and CDR2 SYGVKD. The CDR3 nucleotides are TGTGCCATCAGTGAGTCGACTAGGAGGAGCGACGAGCAGTACTTC. It encodes CAISESTRRSDEQYF.

This chain uses TRBV5-1 with TRBJ2-7, with D maybe TRBD1 (6 bases). Germline V gives CDR1 SGHRS, CDR2 YFSETQ. The CDR3 is made up of 12 amino acids. The germline V and J ends were trimmed by 0 bases and 5 bases, with 6 bases remaining between them. DNA of the CDR3: TGCGCCAGCAGCTTGGAGGGGGACGAGCAGTACTTC. This encodes CASSLEGDEQYF.

The chain carries TRBV6-1 and TRBJ2-5; 11 positions agree with TRBD2. Near its end, the DNA agrees better with TRBJ2-7, so the J call may be wrong. CDR3 length: 17 amino acids. Germline loops: CDR1 MNHNS, CDR2 SASEGT. This CDR3 is CASSERLAGGPGSEQYF. The CDR3 bases are TGTGCCAGCAGCGAACGGCTAGCGGGGGGCCCAGGGAGCGAGCAGTACTTC.

V usage is TRBV27 and J usage is TRBJ1-5; 10 bases fit TRBD1. The CDR3 is 16 amino acids. Germline CDR1 MNHEY, CDR2 SMNVEV (reference sequence). The junction had 7 bases not matched to a gene; V was cut back by 5 bases and J by 3 bases. DNA of the CDR3: TGTGCCAGCAGTCCCAGACAGGGGGCTTTCAATCAGCCCCAGCATTTT. Its translation: CASSPRQGAFNQPQHF.

The chain carries TRBV14 and TRBJ1-4; 10 nucleotides line up with TRBD1. Germline CDR1 reads SGHDN; CDR2 reads FVKESK. The CDR3 runs to 15 residues. Losses at the gene ends were 3 bases for V and 3 bases for J; bases not matched to a gene: 1. The CDR3: CASSQGTGANEKLFF. The CDR3 DNA is TGTGCCAGCAGCCAGGGGACAGGGGCTAATGAAAAACTGTTTTTT. Full variable domain (remainder filled in from reference TRBV14 and TRBJ1-4): EAGVTQFPSHSVIEKGQTVTLRCDPISGHDNLYWYRRVMGKEIKFLLHFVKESKQDESGMPNNRFLAERTGGTYSTLKVQPAELEDSGVYFCASSQGTGANEKLFFGSGTQLSVL.

The rearrangement joins TRBV5-1 to TRBJ2-2; 9 bases align to TRBD1. J lost 5 bases, V lost 0 bases, and 2 bases had no gene match. The germline V gene has CDR1 SGHRS and CDR2 YFSETQ. The CDR3 length is 15 residues. The CDR3 reads CASSLDRGRTGELFF. DNA for the CDR3: TGCGCCAGCAGCTTGGACAGGGGGCGTACCGGGGAGCTGTTTTTT.

V is TRBV29-1 and J is TRBJ1-2; D unresolved. V lost 3 bases, J lost 8 bases, and 13 bases lay in between. The CDR3 has 12 residues. Germline lookup yields CDR1 SQVTM and CDR2 ANQGSEA. The CDR3 region has the DNA TGCAGCGTTGACCCGGGGTTAAGGGGCTACACCTTC. Amino acids: CSVDPGLRGYTF.

The rearrangement joins TRBV7-9 to TRBJ2-1; possible D gene TRBD1, 6 bases. V was pared by 5 bases and J by 8 bases, with 13 bases between. The CDR3 runs 13 residues. Germline CDR1 is SEHNR and CDR2 is FQNEAQ (reference sequence). The CDR3 protein is CASSRDTHYEQFF. CDR3 nucleotides: TGTGCCAGCAGCCGGGACACCCACTATGAGCAGTTCTTC.